This T cell receptor (beta chain) originates from a study of blood T cell repertoires in COVID-19. The wider study: Researchers got acute and convalescent COVID-19 samples from the United States, Italy and Spain. PBMCs, B-cell-depleted T cells, or T cells provided the cDNA or gDNA that made up the material.

Profiling relied on immunoSEQ multiplex PCR, and the TCRdb table lists in-frame clones only, not all of them. The sample lists 100,000 or so clones, roughly 80% seen once, with over 8.5% in the top ten. Germline-derived CDR1 and CDR2 are SGHVS and FNYEAQ. This CDR3 spans 17 amino acids. V was pared by 5 bases and J by 5 bases, with 10 bases of the junction left unmatched. The V call is TRBV7-6, the J call TRBJ2-5, with 14 bases identical to TRBD2. This receptor was taken from a woman aged 70 to 79 with acute or convalescent COVID-19. The sample was peripheral blood. The CDR3 bases are TGTGCCAGCAGCCCAGGAACCGGGACTAGCGGGAGTGAGACCCAGTACTTC. Its protein product is CASSPGTGTSGSETQYF.